The 2 T cell receptor beta chains listed next were all sequenced from one sample in a study of a mutant IDH1 vaccine in newly diagnosed glioma. These receptors lack a known antigen. The time point denotes: week 23, last vaccination. All doses held 300 ug of mutant IDH1 20-mer peptide, with topical imiquimod. Sequenced by immunoSEQ multiplex PCR; TCRdb stores in-frame clones only, minus some. Altogether about 81,000 clones are present, over 75% being singletons, with the ten largest covering roughly 2.2%. Sequencing was performed on PBMCs, taken from a glioma patient whose treatment included an IDH1 peptide vaccine. Source of these receptors: a man in his thirties or forties with glioma. Some clones in this sample may be carry-over from other donors' samples.

Details on this clone: The CDR3 ends on some other residue instead of the conserved phenylalanine or tryptophan, so this is likely a read error. This chain connects TRBV29-1 to TRBJ1-2; tentative D call: TRBD1 (5 bases). The CDR3 runs 13 residues. The germline V gene has CDR1 SQVTM and CDR2 ANQGSEA. Trimming took off 3 bases at V and 5 bases at J, with 13 bases between the two ends. CDR3 loop: CSVEAGLGYGYTL. CDR3 nucleotide sequence: TGCAGCGTTGAGGCAGGGCTTGGTTATGGCTACACCCTC.

The rearrangement links TRBV4-1 to TRBJ2-1; TRBD2 might be the D (5 bases). Trimming took 1 base from V and 0 from J, leaving 10 bases between them. CDR1 is MGHRA and CDR2 is YSYEKL in the germline V gene. The CDR3 contains 16 residues. The CDR3 protein is CASSQGGRFSYNEQFF. The CDR3 nucleotides are TGCGCCAGCAGCCAAGGAGGGAGATTCTCCTACAATGAGCAGTTCTTC.